The table lists the clone carrying this TCR beta chain with a few counts. Its antigen is currently unknown. The source of the sample is a study of T cells after yellow fever vaccination. Study-wide points: Boosting was followed by the reappearance of most primary-vaccination clones (roughly 95% CD4, 88% CD8).

The CDR3 loop spans 14 amino acids. CDR1 SGHKS and CDR2 YYEKEE come from the germline V gene (reference sequence). Trimming cost V 3 bases and J 6 bases, with 14 bases left between them. MiXCR was run by TCRdb on the 5' RACE reads, yielding one entry per CDR3 protein. Among hundreds of thousands of distinct CDR3 sequences, roughly 9.4% were seen once, and the ten largest hold approximately 18%. The material sequenced was PBMCs, taken on the day of the first yellow fever vaccination. The sequence came from a man aged 18 to 30 who received the YFV17D yellow fever vaccine. The V and J genes are TRBV5-5 and TRBJ2-3, with D hard to call. The CDR3 DNA reads TGTGCCAGCAGCTCGGCCCCAAGGTCGGATACGCAGTATTTT. It codes for CASSSAPRSDTQYF. The entire variable domain, with the rest obtained from reference TRBV5-5 and TRBJ2-3, is as follows: DAGVTQSPTHLIKTRGQQVTLRCSPISGHKSVSWYQQVLGQGPQFIFQYYEKEERGRGNFPDRFSARQFPNYSSELNVNALLLGDSALYLCASSSAPRSDTQYFGPGTRLTVL.